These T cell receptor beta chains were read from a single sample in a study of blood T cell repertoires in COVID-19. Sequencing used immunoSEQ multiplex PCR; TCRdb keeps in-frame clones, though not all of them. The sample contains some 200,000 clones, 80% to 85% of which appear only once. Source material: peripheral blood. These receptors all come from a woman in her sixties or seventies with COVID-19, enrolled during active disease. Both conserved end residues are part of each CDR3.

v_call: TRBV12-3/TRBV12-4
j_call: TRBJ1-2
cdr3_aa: CASSLRQGFSTF

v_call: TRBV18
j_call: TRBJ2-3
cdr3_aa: CASSLAGGPADTQYF

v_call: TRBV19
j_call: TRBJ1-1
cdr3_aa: CASSILAGGTEAFF

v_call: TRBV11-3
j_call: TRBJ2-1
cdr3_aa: CASSLGSGVFVNEQFF

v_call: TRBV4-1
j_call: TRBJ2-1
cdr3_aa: CASSQGGEQFF

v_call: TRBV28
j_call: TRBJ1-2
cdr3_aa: CASSFRTGRVYGYTF

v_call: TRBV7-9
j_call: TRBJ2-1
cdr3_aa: CASSLIGGSVSEQFF

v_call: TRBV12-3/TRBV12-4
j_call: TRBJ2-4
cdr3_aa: CASSLQRTGRYF

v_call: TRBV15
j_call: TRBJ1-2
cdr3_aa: CATSREVEGDGYTF

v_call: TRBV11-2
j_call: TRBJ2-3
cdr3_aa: CASSLGSRSHTDTQYF

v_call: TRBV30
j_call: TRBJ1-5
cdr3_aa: CAWRPGLNQPQHF

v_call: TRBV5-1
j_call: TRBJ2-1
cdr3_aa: CASSLGILAETHEQFF

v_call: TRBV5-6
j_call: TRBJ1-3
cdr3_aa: CASSSAGGSGNTIYF

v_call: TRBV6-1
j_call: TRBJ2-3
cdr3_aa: CASSEARDTQYF

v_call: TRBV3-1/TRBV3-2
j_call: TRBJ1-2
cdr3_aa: CASSQAGGYTF

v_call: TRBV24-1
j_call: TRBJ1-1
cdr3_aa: CATSESTGKAFF

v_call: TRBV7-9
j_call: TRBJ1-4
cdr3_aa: CASRPGGSEKLFF

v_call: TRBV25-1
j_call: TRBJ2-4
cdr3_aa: CASSVSGVLNIQYF

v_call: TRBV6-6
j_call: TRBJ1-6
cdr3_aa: CASSLEQPLSSYNSPLHF

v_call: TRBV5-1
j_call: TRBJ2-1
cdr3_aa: CASRAGTSGVMDEQFF

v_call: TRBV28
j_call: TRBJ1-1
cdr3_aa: CASSLPTTNTEAFF

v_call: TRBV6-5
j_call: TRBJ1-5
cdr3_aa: CASARQGSGPQHF

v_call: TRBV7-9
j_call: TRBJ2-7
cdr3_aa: CASSLGLAGAEQYF

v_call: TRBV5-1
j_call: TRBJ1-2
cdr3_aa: CASGPDPYGYTF

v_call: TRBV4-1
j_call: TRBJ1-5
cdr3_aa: CASSQGQGTRDQPQHF

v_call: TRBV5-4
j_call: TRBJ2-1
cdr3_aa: CASSPRNGDEQFF

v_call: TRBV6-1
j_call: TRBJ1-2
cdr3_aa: CASSRGRDYGYTF

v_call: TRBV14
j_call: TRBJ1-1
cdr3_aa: CASSHLTGDTEAFF

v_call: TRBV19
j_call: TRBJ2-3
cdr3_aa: CATARPGLDTQYF

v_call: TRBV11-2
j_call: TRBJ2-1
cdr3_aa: CASSLTGARVDEQFF

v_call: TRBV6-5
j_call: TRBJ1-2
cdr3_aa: CASSRDSSYGYTF

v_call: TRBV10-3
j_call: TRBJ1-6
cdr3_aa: CAASGGMISPLHF

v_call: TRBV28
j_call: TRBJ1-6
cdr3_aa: CASSLPKPGQGHNSPLHF

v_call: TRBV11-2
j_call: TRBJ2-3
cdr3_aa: CASSPRQGAGVAADTQYF

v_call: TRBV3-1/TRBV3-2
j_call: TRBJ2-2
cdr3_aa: CASSHAGASGELFF

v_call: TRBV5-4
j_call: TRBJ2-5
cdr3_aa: CASSLIQGPETQYF

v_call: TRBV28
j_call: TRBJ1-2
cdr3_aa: CASSSYSGSANYGYTF

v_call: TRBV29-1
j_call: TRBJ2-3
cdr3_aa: CGFSETLSTDTQYF

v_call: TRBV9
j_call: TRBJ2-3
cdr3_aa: CASSAGLPEDTQYF

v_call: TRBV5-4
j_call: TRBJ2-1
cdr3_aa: CASSTGQGLINEQFF

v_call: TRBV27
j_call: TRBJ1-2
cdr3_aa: CASRGGAGYGYTF

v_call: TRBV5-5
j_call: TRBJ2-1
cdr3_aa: CASSSTGEQFF

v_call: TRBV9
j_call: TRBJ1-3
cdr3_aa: CASSAGLAGNTIYF

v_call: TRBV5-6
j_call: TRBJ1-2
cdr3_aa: CASQGQGRFIGGYTF

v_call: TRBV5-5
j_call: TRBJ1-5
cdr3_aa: CASSPGQAHYQPQHF

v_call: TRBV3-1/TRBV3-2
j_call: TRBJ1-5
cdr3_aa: CASSQSTGYGNQPQHF

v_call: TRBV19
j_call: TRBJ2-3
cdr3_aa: CASTITGTGVTNRDTQYF

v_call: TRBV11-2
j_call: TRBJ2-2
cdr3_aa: CASSLSGRRAGELFF

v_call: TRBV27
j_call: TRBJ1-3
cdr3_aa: CASSSSAGNGNTIYF